This entry lists 27 T cell receptor beta chains sequenced from one sample in a study of T cell repertoires in cytomegalovirus infection. From the reads, TCRdb called clonotypes with MiXCR, one entry per CDR3 protein. The table has about 320,000 distinct CDR3 sequences, 9.5% seen once. Material: PBMCs. These receptors were taken from a human donor in good health (CMV status not recorded). Some clones in this sample may be carry-over from other donors' samples.

This clonotype has at least ten counts. This chain links TRBV7-8 with TRBJ2-3; D is unresolved. The germline V gene has CDR1 SGHVS and CDR2 FQNEAQ. Trimming removed 3 bases at V and 2 bases at J, with 12 bases between. This CDR3 comprises 15 residues. CDR3 region: CASSLNLMSTDTQYF. CDR3 sequence (DNA): TGTGCCAGCAGCTTGAATTTGATGTCCACAGATACGCAGTATTTT.

This clonotype was detected many times. V usage is TRBV7-2 and J usage is TRBJ2-7; 7 positions agree with TRBD1. V trimming: 5 bases; J trimming: 5 bases; junction bases outside the gene matches: 12. The CDR3 covers 15 residues. Looked up from germline, CDR1 is SGHTA and CDR2 is FQGNSA. CDR3 nucleotides: TGTGCCAGCAGCAACCGACAGGGCGCTTTGAACGAGCAGTACTTC. Amino acid sequence: CASSNRQGALNEQYF.

V usage is TRBV7-9 and J usage is TRBJ1-4, with 8 bases that match TRBD1. The J segment lost 8 bases and the V segment lost 2 bases, leaving 10 bases of the junction unmatched. This CDR3 region has 16 residues. Germline V lookup: CDR1 SEHNR, CDR2 FQNEAQ (reference sequence). The CDR3 region is CASSLWRTGGPEKLFF. In nucleotides, the CDR3 is TGTGCCAGCAGCTTATGGAGAACAGGGGGACCCGAAAAACTGTTTTTT.

This clonotype was detected many times. In DNA, the CDR3 is TGTGCCAGCAGCCGCGGGGGGACAGCCACGAACACTGAAGCTTTCTTT. Encoded protein: CASSRGGTATNTEAFF. The V gene is TRBV7-8, the J gene TRBJ1-1; 7 positions match TRBD1. CDR1 is SGHVS, CDR2 FQNEAQ, per germline. The CDR3 spans 16 residues. J was trimmed by 1 base and V by 5 bases; bases with no gene match: 10.

Many counts were recorded for this clonotype. The CDR3 DNA follows: TGTGCCAGCAGCGCCCGACCGGGACAGGGGATGAACACTGAAGCTTTCTTT. Translation gives CASSARPGQGMNTEAFF. The chain is built from TRBV7-9 and TRBJ1-1; 10 bases match TRBD1. This CDR3 spans 17 amino acids. The J segment lost 0 bases and the V segment lost 5 bases, leaving 9 bases of the junction unmatched. In germline, CDR1 is SEHNR, CDR2 FQNEAQ (reference sequence). The whole variable domain, filled in from reference TRBV7-9 and TRBJ1-1, reads DTGVSQNPRHKITKRGQNVTFRCDPISEHNRLYWYRQTLGQGPEFLTYFQNEAQLEKSRLLSDRFSAERPKGSFSTLEIQRTEQGDSAMYLCASSARPGQGMNTEAFFGQGTRLTVV.

The V call is TRBV4-1, the J call TRBJ2-1; 8 bases are a match to TRBD2. This CDR3 is built from 17 residues. Germline trimming cut 3 bases from V and 2 bases from J; bases unmatched to any gene: 9. In germline, CDR1 is MGHRA, CDR2 YSYEKL. The CDR3 DNA follows: TGCGCCAGCAGCCAGGGTATAGCGGGATCTGCCTACAATGAGCAGTTCTTC. This codes for CASSQGIAGSAYNEQFF.

This clonotype was counted ten times or more. The chain is built from TRBV7-2 and TRBJ2-3, with unresolved D. The germline V and J ends were trimmed by 3 bases and 6 bases, with 13 bases remaining between them. The CDR3 spans 14 residues. Germline V gene data show CDR1 as SGHTA and CDR2 as FQGNSA. CDR3 sequence: CASSFADGRDTQYF. CDR3 DNA: TGTGCCAGCAGCTTCGCCGACGGCCGGGATACGCAGTATTTT. Using reference TRBV7-2 and TRBJ2-3 for the parts outside the CDR3, the full variable domain is GAGVSQSPSNKVTEKGKDVELRCDPISGHTALYWYRQSLGQGLEFLIYFQGNSAPDKSGLPSDRFSAERTGGSVSTLTIQRTQQEDSAVYLCASSFADGRDTQYFGPGTRLTVL.

Only a few counts were recorded for this clonotype. The chain is built from TRBV7-2 and TRBJ2-5; 15 bases agree with TRBD2. The junction had 4 bases not matched to a gene; V was cut back by 3 bases and J by 5 bases. CDR1 and CDR2 (germline): SGHTA, FQGNSA. The CDR3 loop spans 16 amino acids. This chain's CDR3 is CASSFLGTSGGETQYF. The CDR3 DNA is TGTGCCAGCAGCTTTCTGGGGACTAGCGGGGGGGAGACCCAGTACTTC. The full variable domain, in which reference TRBV7-2 and TRBJ2-5 provide the parts outside the CDR3, is GAGVSQSPSNKVTEKGKDVELRCDPISGHTALYWYRQSLGQGLEFLIYFQGNSAPDKSGLPSDRFSAERTGGSVSTLTIQRTQQEDSAVYLCASSFLGTSGGETQYFGPGTRLLVL.

CDR3 loop: CASSLGQGLGGYTF. Written as DNA, the CDR3 is TGTGCCAGCAGCTTGGGGCAGGGGTTAGGAGGCTACACCTTC. This sequence joins TRBV5-6 and TRBJ1-2, with D possibly being TRBD1 (6 bases). The CDR3 is 14 residues long. The V and J ends lost 0 bases and 8 bases respectively, with 14 bases between them. The germline gives CDR1 SGHDT, CDR2 YYEEEE.

This clonotype was seen a handful of times. The CDR3 region has the DNA TGTGCCAGTAGTATAGTTCTGGGGAGCAATCAGCCCCAGCATTTT. Its protein product is CASSIVLGSNQPQHF. The genes are TRBV19 and TRBJ1-5, with D unclear. Germline loops: CDR1 LNHDA, CDR2 SQIVND (reference sequence). V was trimmed by 1 base and J by 1 base, leaving 8 bases between them. This CDR3 region has 15 residues.

A few counts support this clonotype. The V gene is TRBV5-1, the J gene TRBJ2-3, with TRBD2 matching over 7 bases. V lost 0 bases and J lost 4; bases outside the gene matches: 5. Per the germline V gene, CDR1 is SGHRS and CDR2 is YFSETQ. The CDR3 loop spans 15 amino acids. The CDR3 sequence is CASSLDRGSPDTQYF. DNA of the CDR3: TGCGCCAGCAGCTTGGATCGCGGGAGCCCAGATACGCAGTATTTT.

In its sample, this clonotype was seen a few times. The rearrangement links TRBV6-6 to TRBJ1-2, with 8 bases identical to TRBD1. V dropped 0 bases and J dropped 6; count of bases not matched to a gene: 3. The germline gives CDR1 MNHNY, CDR2 SVGAGI (reference sequence). The CDR3 has 14 amino acids. The chain's CDR3 is CASSYSTGGDGYTF. CDR3 sequence (DNA): TGTGCCAGCAGTTACTCAACAGGGGGAGATGGCTACACCTTC.

This clonotype was seen ten or more times. V usage is TRBV11-2 and J usage is TRBJ1-1; maybe TRBD1 (5 bases). The V end lost 5 bases, the J end lost 7 bases, and 17 bases lay between the germline ends. This CDR3 is built from 14 residues. CDR1 and CDR2 from the germline V gene are SGHAT and FQNNGV. The CDR3 DNA reads as TGTGCCAGCAGCGCGCTCAGGGATATCGGTGAAGCTTTCTTT. Its protein product is CASSALRDIGEAFF. The entire variable domain, with the rest obtained from reference TRBV11-2 and TRBJ1-1, is as follows: EAGVAQSPRYKIIEKRQSVAFWCNPISGHATLYWYQQILGQGPKLLIQFQNNGVVDDSQLPKDRFSAERLKGVDSTLKIQPAKLEDSAVYLCASSALRDIGEAFFGQGTRLTVV.

This clonotype came up a few times. The chain combines TRBV24-1 with TRBJ2-1; D may be TRBD1 or TRBD2 (5 bases each). Trimming removed 4 bases at V and 7 bases at J, with 19 bases between. Germline CDR1 is KGHDR and CDR2 is SFDVKD. The CDR3 has 16 residues. CDR3 loop: CATSDLQGTPGNEQFF. The CDR3 DNA sequence: TGTGCCACCAGTGACTTACAAGGGACCCCAGGGAATGAGCAGTTCTTC.

This clonotype has ten or more counts. V usage is TRBV28 and J usage is TRBJ2-7; 9 nucleotides match TRBD2. The CDR3 spans 15 residues. CDR1 is MDHEN, CDR2 SYDVKM, per germline. V lost 6 bases, J lost 1 base, and 7 bases stayed unmatched. This CDR3 reads CASRPTSGTSYEQYF. The CDR3 bases are TGTGCCAGCAGACCGACTAGCGGAACTTCCTACGAGCAGTACTTC.

The chain is built from TRBV12-3 or TRBV12-4 and TRBJ2-7; perhaps D is TRBD1 or TRBD2 (5 bases each). Trimming shortened V by 6 bases and J by 7 bases, and 7 bases separated the two germline ends. This CDR3 is 10 amino acids long. CDR3 in DNA: TGTGCCAGCAGGGGGGTTGAGCAGTACTTC. Its protein product is CASRGVEQYF.

Note on this clonotype: Lacking the conserved final phenylalanine or tryptophan, this CDR3 likely reflects a read error. This rearrangement joins TRBV6-6 to TRBJ2-7, with no clear D. This CDR3 is 14 amino acids long. Germline CDR1 MNHNY, CDR2 SVGAGI (reference sequence). Trimming pared 6 bases from V and 2 bases from J, leaving 14 bases between. CDR3 residues: CASSLAVTPYEQYS. For the CDR3, the DNA is TGTGCCAGCAGCCTGGCCGTTACACCCTACGAGCAGTACTCC.

The genes are TRBV28 and TRBJ1-1; D remains unclear. Looked up from germline, CDR1 is MDHEN and CDR2 is SYDVKM. The V end lost 2 bases, the J end lost 6 bases, and 13 bases lay between the germline ends. The CDR3 runs to 14 residues. This CDR3 reads CASSLATGVAEAFF. CDR3 DNA: TGTGCCAGCAGTTTAGCAACCGGTGTCGCTGAAGCTTTCTTT. The full variable domain, completed using reference TRBV28 and TRBJ1-1, is DVKVTQSSRYLVKRTGEKVFLECVQDMDHENMFWYRQDPGLGLRLIYFSYDVKMKEKGDIPEGYSVSREKKERFSLILESASTNQTSMYLCASSLATGVAEAFFGQGTRLTVV.

Ten or more counts support this clonotype. The chain is built from TRBV7-3 and TRBJ2-5; 10 bases are shared with TRBD1. The germline V gene encodes CDR1 SGHTA and CDR2 FQGTGA. CDR3 length: 14 amino acids. V lost 4 bases to trimming and J lost 3 bases; unmatched junction nucleotides: 2. The CDR3, as DNA: TGTGCCAGCAGCTCAGGGACAGGGGAAGAGACCCAGTACTTC. Amino acids: CASSSGTGEETQYF.

This clonotype was observed at least ten times. V and J are TRBV7-9 and TRBJ1-3; D is possibly TRBD1 (5 bases). The CDR3 is made up of 14 amino acids. Trimming stripped 5 bases from V and 4 bases from J, with 12 bases between. Germline CDR1 and CDR2: SEHNR and FQNEAQ (reference sequence). CDR3 residues: CASSPRATGNTIYF. CDR3 DNA sequence: TGTGCCAGCAGCCCCAGGGCAACAGGAAACACCATATATTTT.

Only a few counts were recorded for this clonotype. The V and J genes are TRBV23-1 and TRBJ2-7, with 12 bases matching TRBD2. TRBV23-1 is placed among ORFs of uncertain function. V shed 3 bases, J shed 0 bases, and the junction held 12 bases outside the gene matches. The CDR3 is 19 residues long. The CDR3 protein is CASSHPPTSGRLPSYEQYF. CDR3 nucleotides: TGCGCCAGCAGTCACCCCCCGACTAGCGGGAGACTCCCCTCCTACGAGCAGTACTTC.

Many counts were recorded for this clonotype. The chain employs TRBV12-3 or TRBV12-4 and TRBJ2-7; possibly TRBD1 for D (6 bases). CDR3 length equals 14 residues. Trimming removed 4 bases from V and 0 bases from J, with 10 bases in between. CDR3: CASSSGASSYEQYF. In DNA, the CDR3 is TGTGCCAGCAGTTCAGGGGCCAGCTCCTACGAGCAGTACTTC.

This clonotype was seen more than once but under ten times. The chain combines TRBV19 with TRBJ2-3; D perhaps matches TRBD2 (5 bases). V dropped 5 bases and J dropped 4 bases, with 13 bases sitting between them. The CDR3 contains 14 residues. Germline loops: CDR1 LNHDA, CDR2 SQIVND (reference sequence). For the CDR3, the DNA is TGTGCCAGTAGTGCTAGCTTAACGGCAGATACGCAGTATTTT. As protein: CASSASLTADTQYF.

This clonotype has only a few counts. This CDR3 is CASSFKGGSPISYEQYF. The CDR3 coding sequence is TGTGCCAGCAGTTTTAAAGGCGGGAGTCCGATCTCCTACGAGCAGTACTTC. V is TRBV27 and J is TRBJ2-7, with 7 bases identical to TRBD2. The germline gives CDR1 MNHEY, CDR2 SMNVEV (reference sequence). The V segment lost 3 bases and the J segment 0 bases; nucleotides outside the gene matches: 11. CDR3 length equals 17 residues.

This clonotype came up a few times. The V and J genes are TRBV10-3 and TRBJ2-1; 10 positions match TRBD2. This CDR3 is 15 amino acids long. V was clipped by 8 bases and J by 3 bases; unmatched bases: 7. Germline CDR1 reads ENHRY; CDR2 reads SYGVKD. CDR3 in amino acids: CAIGDSGGRYNEQFF. The CDR3 DNA sequence: TGTGCCATCGGGGATAGCGGGGGGCGCTACAATGAGCAGTTCTTC.

Many counts were recorded for this clonotype. The chain has TRBV7-2 and TRBJ1-2; no clear D. CDR3 size: 14 residues. Germline V gives CDR1 SGHTA, CDR2 FQGNSA. V lost 5 bases to trimming and J lost 2 bases, with 12 bases between them. The CDR3 nucleotides are TGTGCCAGCAGCACGGACGGTTCAAACTATGGCTACACCTTC. Its translation: CASSTDGSNYGYTF.

J is TRBJ1-1 and V is TRBV7-2; D gene ambiguous. V was trimmed by 2 bases and J by 4 bases, leaving 11 bases between them. The CDR3 runs to 14 residues. Germline loops: CDR1 SGHTA, CDR2 FQGNSA. DNA of the CDR3: TGTGCCAGCAGCTTATGGGCGTCGGTCACTGAAGCTTTCTTT. Amino acids: CASSLWASVTEAFF.